Listed below are T cell receptor beta chains from one sample, sequenced in a study of cytomegalovirus exposure and HLA in healthy donors. Repertoires were generated with immunoSEQ multiplex PCR, while TCRdb's copy carries only in-frame clones and drops some. The repertoire holds fewer than 200,000 clones, with roughly 74% as singletons. What was sequenced was PBMCs. These receptors originate from a woman aged 25 to 39 in good health and CMV-seronegative. Each CDR3 is given with its conserved first and last residue. D genes are given only for firm matches. Only some rows state a clone size, as once, few, many or a class for expanded clones.

>15|-|TRBJ1-1|TRBD1|TRBV5-6
TGTGCCAGCAGCAGCAACAGGGGGCGGGCCACTGAAGCTTTCTTT
CASSSNRGRATEAFF
>17|few|TRBJ1-5|TRBD1|TRBV4-1
TGCGCCAGCAGCCAGGTTGACAGGGGCTATAGCAATCAGCCCCAGCATTTT
CASSQVDRGYSNQPQHF
>15|few|TRBJ2-1|TRBD2|TRBV7-8
TGTGCCAGCAGCCAAGCGGGAGCGTCCTACAATGAGCAGTTCTTC
CASSQAGASYNEQFF
>15|-|TRBJ2-7|TRBD1|TRBV27
TGTGCCAGCAGTTTAACGGGACAGGGAGACTACGAGCAGTACTTC
CASSLTGQGDYEQYF
>18|once|TRBJ1-5|-|TRBV28
TGTGCCAGCAGTTTATCTGGTCGGACAGCCCTTAGCAATCAGCCCCAGCATTTT
CASSLSGRTALSNQPQHF
>16|-|TRBJ1-6|-|TRBV2
TGTGCCAGCATGGAGAGCCCGGGGGTCGGTAATTCACCCCTCCACTTT
CASMESPGVGNSPLHF
>14|-|TRBJ2-3|-|TRBV5-1
TGCGCCAGCAGCCCAGGTGGGCCGTTAGATACGCAGTATTTT
CASSPGGPLDTQYF
>15|-|TRBJ2-7|-|TRBV11-3
TGTGCCAGCAGCCCCTGGCGGGGCCCGATCCTCGAGCAGTACTTC
CASSPWRGPILEQYF
>16|-|TRBJ1-5|-|TRBV30
TGTGCCTGGAGTGGGCAGGGCCTCGTGGGAAGTCAGCCCCAGCATTTT
CAWSGQGLVGSQPQHF
>17|-|TRBJ2-7|TRBD1|TRBV5-4
TGTGCCAGCAGTGACGGACAGGGCCCTTTGGGGGGCTACGAGCAGTACTTC
CASSDGQGPLGGYEQYF
>15|-|TRBJ2-7|TRBD1|TRBV28
TGTGCCAGCAGTAAACCGGGACAGGCATCCTACGAGCAGTACTTC
CASSKPGQASYEQYF
>13|-|TRBJ2-7|-|TRBV6-5
TGTGCCAGCAGTGGAGGAGGAACCTACGAGCAGTACTTC
CASSGGGTYEQYF
>15|-|TRBJ1-4|TRBD1|TRBV7-9
TGTGCCAGCAGCTTGGGGGGACAGTTTAATGAAAAACTGTTTTTT
CASSLGGQFNEKLFF
>16|-|TRBJ1-2|-|TRBV11-2
TGTGCCAGCAGCTTAGGGCCGGACAGACTACTCTATGGCTACACCTTC
CASSLGPDRLLYGYTF
>13|-|TRBJ1-1|-|TRBV6-5
TGTGCCAGCAGTCCTAAACCAAACACTGAAGCTTTCTTT
CASSPKPNTEAFF
>15|once|TRBJ1-2|-|TRBV18
TGTGCCAGCTCACCACCAGGGGAAATTAACTATGGCTACACCTTC
CASSPPGEINYGYTF
>16|-|TRBJ2-7|TRBD1|TRBV25-1
TGTGCCAGCAGTGAATATAGGACAGGGGGCGTCCACGAGCAGTACTTC
CASSEYRTGGVHEQYF
>15|-|TRBJ1-4|TRBD1|TRBV5-4
TGTGCCAGCAGCTCCAGGGGGCTGGCTAATGAAAAACTGTTTTTT
CASSSRGLANEKLFF
>14|-|TRBJ1-3|-|TRBV6-1
TGTGCCAGCAGTGACGAGATCTCTGGAAACACCATATATTTT
CASSDEISGNTIYF
>16|-|TRBJ1-2|TRBD1|TRBV4-2
TGTGCCAGCAGCCAGACCGGACAGGGACGGGACTATGGCTACACCTTC
CASSQTGQGRDYGYTF
>14|-|TRBJ1-3|-|TRBV5-4
TGTGCCAGCAGCCGTGGGAGCTCTGGAAACACCATATATTTT
CASSRGSSGNTIYF
>15|-|TRBJ2-7|TRBD1|TRBV5-1
TGCGCCAGCACGCTATTTGGGACAGGTCGGGACGAGCAGTACTTC
CASTLFGTGRDEQYF
>15|-|TRBJ2-7|-|TRBV6-6
TGTGCCAGCAGTTACGGGGTAGGGGCGTCCTACGAGCAGTACTTC
CASSYGVGASYEQYF
>14|few|TRBJ1-2|TRBD1|TRBV6-6
TGTGCCAGCAGGGGGGACAGGGATAACTATGGCTACACCTTC
CASRGDRDNYGYTF
>16|-|TRBJ2-5|TRBD1|TRBV5-6
TGTGCCAGCAGCCCCCGACAGGGGGCGCTGGGGGAGACCCAGTACTTC
CASSPRQGALGETQYF
>14|-|TRBJ1-5|-|TRBV7-8
TGTGCCAGCAGCTTAGGGGGGGGGTACCAGCCCCAGCATTTT
CASSLGGGYQPQHF
>12|-|TRBJ1-1|-|TRBV18
TGTGCCAGCTCACGGGGCCCCACTGAAGCTTTCTTT
CASSRGPTEAFF
>14|-|TRBJ1-1|TRBD1|TRBV2
TGTGCCAGCAGTGCCCCGGGACAGTACACTGAAGCTTTCTTT
CASSAPGQYTEAFF
>15|-|TRBJ2-7|TRBD2|TRBV4-2
TGTGCCAGCAGCCAAGACCTAGCGGGGGGCTACGAGCAGTACTTC
CASSQDLAGGYEQYF
>15|-|TRBJ2-2|TRBD1|TRBV7-3
TGTGCCAGCAGCCAGACAGGGGGCTCCACCGGGGAGCTGTTTTTT
CASSQTGGSTGELFF
>11|-|TRBJ2-5|-|TRBV29-1
TGCAGCGTTGCTTACCAAGAGACCCAGTACTTC
CSVAYQETQYF
>16|-|TRBJ2-1|TRBD2|TRBV4-1
TGCGCCAGCAGCCAAGGTTGGAGCGGGAGGAACAATGAGCAGTTCTTC
CASSQGWSGRNNEQFF
>12|-|TRBJ2-3|-|TRBV7-2
TGTGCCAGCAGCCAATCGGTAGATACGCAGTATTTT
CASSQSVDTQYF
>15|-|TRBJ2-7|-|TRBV4-3
TGCGCCAGCAGCCAAGATCTGGGCCCGGGGTACGAGCAGTACTTC
CASSQDLGPGYEQYF
>15|-|TRBJ1-3|-|TRBV7-9
TGTGCCAGCAGCCCCAGGAGGGAGTCTGGAAACACCATATATTTT
CASSPRRESGNTIYF
>16|-|TRBJ1-2|-|TRBV6-1
TGTGCCAGCAGGGAAAAAATGTGGGCATCTAACTATGGCTACACCTTC
CASREKMWASNYGYTF
>14|-|TRBJ2-2|-|TRBV19
TGTGCCAGTACCCGCGGGTCCAGGTCCGGGGAGCTGTTTTTT
CASTRGSRSGELFF
>16|once|TRBJ2-2|TRBD2|TRBV5-6
TGTGCCAGCAGCTTGTGGCGGGGGGGCCGCACCGGGGAGCTGTTTTTT
CASSLWRGGRTGELFF
>17|-|TRBJ2-7|-|TRBV7-2
TGTGCCAGCACCACCTCCCGACCCGGCGGCACACACTACGAGCAGTACTTC
CASTTSRPGGTHYEQYF
>13|-|TRBJ2-3|-|TRBV9
TGTGCCAGCAGCGTAATAGATCCCATTACGCAGTATTTT
CASSVIDPITQYF
>14|once|TRBJ2-7|TRBD2|TRBV25-1
TGTGCCAGCAGTGGTAGCGGGAGATACTACGAGCAGTACTTC
CASSGSGRYYEQYF
>14|-|TRBJ2-1|-|TRBV28
TGTGCCAGCAGTTTGGGGATGCCGGGGAATGAGCAGTTCTTC
CASSLGMPGNEQFF
>18|once|TRBJ2-2|TRBD1|TRBV4-2
TGTGCCAGCAGCCAAGGGTCGCAGGACAGGTTCCCCACCGGGGAGCTGTTTTTT
CASSQGSQDRFPTGELFF
>14|many|TRBJ1-1|-|TRBV6-1
TGTGCCAGCGAAATGCAAACAGGGTACACTGAAGCTTTCTTT
CASEMQTGYTEAFF
>17|-|TRBJ2-3|TRBD2|TRBV2
TGTGCCAGCAGGAGACTAGCGGGGGGGGTCAGCACAGATACGCAGTATTTT
CASRRLAGGVSTDTQYF
>18|-|TRBJ2-1|TRBD1|TRBV7-2
TGTGCCAGCAGCTTAGCGAGGGGGCGGCGGGCCTCCTACAATGAGCAGTTCTTC
CASSLARGRRASYNEQFF
>16|-|TRBJ2-7|TRBD2|TRBV5-6
TGTGCCAGCACCCAGGAGGTCTGGCGGGGGATTTACGAGCAGTACTTC
CASTQEVWRGIYEQYF